The entry below describes one T cell receptor beta chain. Alpha- and beta-chain coverage of first-strand cDNA came from TRAV- and TRBV-specific primers. Amplification of TCRs used a constant-region primer and V-primer adapter for about 19 PCR cycles. Amplification (by in vitro transcription) was performed on isolated mRNA. TCRdb ran MiXCR on the reads and lists one entry per CDR3 protein. This table has 35,000 to 50,000 distinct CDR3 sequences, 20% to 25% appearing once. This sample was included in a study of low-dose radiotherapy and immunotherapy resistance in tumors. Time point meaning: after trial treatment. Treatment in this sample: LDRT plus nivolumab, ipilimumab, low-dose cyclophosphamide and aspirin (RACIN trial). Per the germline V gene, CDR1 is SEHNR and CDR2 is FQNEAQ (reference sequence). Trimming pared 5 bases from V and 11 bases from J, leaving 18 bases between. This CDR3 is built from 13 residues.

The sequencing here drew on PBMCs, taken after low-dose radiotherapy plus immunotherapy. This receptor was obtained from a male donor with prostate cancer. The chain joins TRBV7-9 to TRBJ1-1; D is ambiguous. The CDR3 DNA reads as TGTGCCAGCAGCACCACAGAGGGTTTGAGTGCTTTCTTT. This translates into CASSTTEGLSAFF.